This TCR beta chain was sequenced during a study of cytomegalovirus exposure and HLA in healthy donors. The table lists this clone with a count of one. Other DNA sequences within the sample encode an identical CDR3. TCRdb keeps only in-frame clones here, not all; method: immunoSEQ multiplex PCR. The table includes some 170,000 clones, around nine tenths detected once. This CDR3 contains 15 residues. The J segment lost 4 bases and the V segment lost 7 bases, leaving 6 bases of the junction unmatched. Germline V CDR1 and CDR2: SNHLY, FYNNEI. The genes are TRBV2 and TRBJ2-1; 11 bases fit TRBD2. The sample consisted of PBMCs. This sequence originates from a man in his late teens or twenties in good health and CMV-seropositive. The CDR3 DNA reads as TGTGCCAGCAAAACCGGGACTAGCGGTTACAATGAGCAGTTCTTC. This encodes CASKTGTSGYNEQFF.